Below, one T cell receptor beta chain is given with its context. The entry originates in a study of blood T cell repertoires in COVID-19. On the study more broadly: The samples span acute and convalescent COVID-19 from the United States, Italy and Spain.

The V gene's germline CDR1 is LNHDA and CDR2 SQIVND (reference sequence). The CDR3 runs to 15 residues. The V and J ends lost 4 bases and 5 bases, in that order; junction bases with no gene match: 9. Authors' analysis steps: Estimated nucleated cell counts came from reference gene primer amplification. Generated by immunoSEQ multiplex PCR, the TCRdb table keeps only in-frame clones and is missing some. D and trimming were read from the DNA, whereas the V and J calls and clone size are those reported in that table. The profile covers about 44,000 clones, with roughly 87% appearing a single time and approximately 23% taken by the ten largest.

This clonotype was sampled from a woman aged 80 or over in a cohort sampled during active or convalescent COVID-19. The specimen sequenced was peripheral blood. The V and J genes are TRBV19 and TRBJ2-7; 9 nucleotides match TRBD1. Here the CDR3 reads CASSRRTGESNEQYF. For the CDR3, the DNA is TGTGCCAGTAGTAGAAGGACAGGGGAATCGAACGAGCAGTACTTC.